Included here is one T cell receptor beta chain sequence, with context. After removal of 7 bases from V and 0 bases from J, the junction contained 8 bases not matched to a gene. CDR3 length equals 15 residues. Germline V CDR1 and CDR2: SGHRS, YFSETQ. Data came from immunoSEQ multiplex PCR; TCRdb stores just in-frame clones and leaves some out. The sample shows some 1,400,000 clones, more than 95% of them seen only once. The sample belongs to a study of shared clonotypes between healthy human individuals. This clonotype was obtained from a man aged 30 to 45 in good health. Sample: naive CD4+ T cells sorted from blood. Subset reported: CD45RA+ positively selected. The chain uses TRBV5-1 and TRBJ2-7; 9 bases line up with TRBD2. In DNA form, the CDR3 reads TGCGCCAGCGGGCCGGCGACTAGCGGCTCCTACGAGCAGTACTTC. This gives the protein CASGPATSGSYEQYF.